This TCR beta chain is from a study of cytomegalovirus exposure and HLA in healthy donors. Overall study findings and caveats: The study put roughly 160 TCR beta chains on its list as cytomegalovirus-associated. Sequencing likely caused a cluster of highly shared sequence variants.

The study ran its PCR with 60 Vbeta and 13 Jbeta primers. Sequenced by immunoSEQ multiplex PCR; TCRdb stores in-frame clones only, minus some. The table shows over 150,000 clones, with around 82% occurring only once. Each donor was healthy, and each was a bone marrow donor. This clone was detected a few times. Its target is unknown. The CDR3 contains 14 residues. The ends lost 4 bases at V and 1 base at J; junction bases unmatched: 1. Per germline, CDR1 SGHTA and CDR2 FQGTGA. The sample taken for sequencing was PBMCs. This receptor was obtained from a woman in her fifties or sixties in good health and CMV-seropositive. The chain has TRBV7-3 and TRBJ1-1, with 9 bases fitting TRBD1. Written as DNA, the CDR3 is TGTGCCAGCAGCTCGGGACAGGGGAACACTGAAGCTTTCTTT. As protein: CASSSGQGNTEAFF.